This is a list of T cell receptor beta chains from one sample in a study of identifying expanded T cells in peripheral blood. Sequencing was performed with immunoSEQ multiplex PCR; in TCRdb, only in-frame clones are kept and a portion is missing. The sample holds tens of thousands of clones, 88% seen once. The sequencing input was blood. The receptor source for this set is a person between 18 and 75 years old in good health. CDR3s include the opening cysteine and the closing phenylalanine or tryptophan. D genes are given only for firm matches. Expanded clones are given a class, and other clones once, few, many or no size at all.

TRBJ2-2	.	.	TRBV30	CAWKSPPRERGTGELFF	TGTGCCTGGAAATCCCCCCCCCGGGAGCGAGGCACCGGGGAGCTGTTTTTT
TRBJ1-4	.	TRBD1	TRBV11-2	CASSLASSGTGVEKLFF	TGTGCCAGCAGCTTAGCCTCATCCGGGACAGGGGTTGAAAAACTGTTTTTT
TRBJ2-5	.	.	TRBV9	CASSEQGTGTQYF	TGTGCCAGCAGCGAACAGGGAACTGGGACCCAGTACTTC
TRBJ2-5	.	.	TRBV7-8	CASSLGEGTRYQETQYF	TGTGCCAGCAGCTTGGGGGAGGGGACAAGGTACCAAGAGACCCAGTACTTC
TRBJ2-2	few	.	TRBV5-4	CASSRSANTGELFF	TGTGCCAGCAGCCGGTCGGCCAACACCGGGGAGCTGTTTTTT
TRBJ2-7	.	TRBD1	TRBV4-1	CASSQDSAGGPYEQYF	TGCGCCAGCAGCCAAGATTCCGCAGGGGGCCCCTACGAGCAGTACTTC
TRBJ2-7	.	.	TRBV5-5	CASSLGYGGYEQYF	TGTGCCAGCAGCTTGGGCTATGGGGGCTACGAGCAGTACTTC
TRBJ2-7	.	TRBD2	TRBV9	CASSQTSGIYEQYF	TGTGCCAGCAGCCAGACTAGCGGGATCTACGAGCAGTACTTC
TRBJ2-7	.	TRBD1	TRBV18	CASSPGQGFGSYEQYF	TGTGCCAGCTCACCGGGACAGGGGTTCGGCTCCTACGAGCAGTACTTC
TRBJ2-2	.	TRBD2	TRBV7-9	CASSGRLAGGFNTGELFF	TGTGCCAGCAGCGGACGACTAGCGGGAGGTTTTAACACCGGGGAGCTGTTTTTT
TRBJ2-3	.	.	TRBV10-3	CAIGSTDTQYF	TGTGCCATCGGGAGCACAGATACGCAGTATTTT
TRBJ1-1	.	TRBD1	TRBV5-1	CASSAGGLTGEAFF	TGCGCCAGCAGCGCAGGGGGCCTGACAGGTGAAGCTTTCTTT
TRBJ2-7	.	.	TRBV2	CASSEISGARYEQYF	TGTGCCAGCAGTGAAATATCCGGGGCCCGGTACGAGCAGTACTTC
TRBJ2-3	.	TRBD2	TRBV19	CASSIVTSGDPTDTQYF	TGTGCCAGTAGTATAGTGACTAGCGGGGATCCCACAGATACGCAGTATTTT
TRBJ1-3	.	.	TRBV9	CASSVDPRGGNTIYF	TGTGCCAGCAGCGTAGATCCTAGAGGTGGAAACACCATATATTTT
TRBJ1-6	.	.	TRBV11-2	CASSPLSGVNSPLHF	TGTGCCAGCAGCCCCCTAAGTGGGGTTAATTCACCCCTCCACTTT